The clone carrying this T cell receptor beta chain was seen just once. The antigen is undetermined. It was into CD45RA+ naive and CD45RA-negative memory subsets that the CD4+ cells were split. CDR1 and CDR2 from the germline V gene are MDHEN and SYDVKM. The CDR3 consists of 15 residues. Losses at the gene ends were 5 bases for V and 3 bases for J; bases not matched to a gene: 6. The data were produced by immunoSEQ multiplex PCR, yet TCRdb's version contains in-frame clones alone and is incomplete. This sample has more than 2 million clones, with roughly 95% found just once. The data belong to a study of shared clonotypes between healthy human individuals. Study observations and caveats: At large depth, rarefaction still showed sorted-subset sequencing to be incomplete. The naive CD4 repertoires of a handful of donors were compared, and approximately 5% of clonotypes were shared. Limited genetic and exposure-history diversity came from having few donors.

Source material: naive CD4+ T cells sorted from blood. Regarding subset: CD45RA+ positively selected. This clonotype originated in a man between 18 and 35 years old in good health. This sequence joins TRBV28 and TRBJ1-5, with 8 bases that match TRBD1. CDR3 residues: CASSIDRGHNQPQHF. In DNA, the CDR3 is TGTGCCAGCAGTATTGACAGGGGACACAATCAGCCCCAGCATTTT.